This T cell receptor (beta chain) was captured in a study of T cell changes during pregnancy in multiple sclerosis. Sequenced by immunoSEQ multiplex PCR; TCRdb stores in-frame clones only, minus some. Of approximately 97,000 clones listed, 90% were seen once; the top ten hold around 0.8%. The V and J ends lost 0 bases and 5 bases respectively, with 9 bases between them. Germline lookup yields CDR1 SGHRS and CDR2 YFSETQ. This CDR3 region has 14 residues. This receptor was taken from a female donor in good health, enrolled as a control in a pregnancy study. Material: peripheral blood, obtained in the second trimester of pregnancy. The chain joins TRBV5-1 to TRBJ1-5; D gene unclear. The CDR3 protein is CASSLDKGDQPQHF. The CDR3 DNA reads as TGCGCCAGCAGCTTGGATAAGGGAGATCAGCCCCAGCATTTT.